Given below is one T cell receptor (beta chain) in context. The CDR3 loop spans 13 amino acids. Germline CDR1 reads LNHDA; CDR2 reads SQIVND (reference sequence). Trimming pared 5 bases from V and 4 bases from J, leaving 10 bases between. This sample is part of a study of CD4 T cell repertoires in COVID-19. Data came from immunoSEQ multiplex PCR; TCRdb stores just in-frame clones and leaves some out. The sample records fewer than 100,000 clones, approximately 83% being singletons. These memory T cells were uncultured and sequenced directly after ex vivo isolation. The genes are TRBV19 and TRBJ2-3; D not resolved. Sequenced here: CD4+ T cells from peripheral blood, sampled after recovery from COVID-19. This TCR derives from a human donor who had COVID-19. CDR3 in DNA: TGTGCCAGTAGTCGCCAGATAGCAGATACGCAGTATTTT. It yields the protein CASSRQIADTQYF.